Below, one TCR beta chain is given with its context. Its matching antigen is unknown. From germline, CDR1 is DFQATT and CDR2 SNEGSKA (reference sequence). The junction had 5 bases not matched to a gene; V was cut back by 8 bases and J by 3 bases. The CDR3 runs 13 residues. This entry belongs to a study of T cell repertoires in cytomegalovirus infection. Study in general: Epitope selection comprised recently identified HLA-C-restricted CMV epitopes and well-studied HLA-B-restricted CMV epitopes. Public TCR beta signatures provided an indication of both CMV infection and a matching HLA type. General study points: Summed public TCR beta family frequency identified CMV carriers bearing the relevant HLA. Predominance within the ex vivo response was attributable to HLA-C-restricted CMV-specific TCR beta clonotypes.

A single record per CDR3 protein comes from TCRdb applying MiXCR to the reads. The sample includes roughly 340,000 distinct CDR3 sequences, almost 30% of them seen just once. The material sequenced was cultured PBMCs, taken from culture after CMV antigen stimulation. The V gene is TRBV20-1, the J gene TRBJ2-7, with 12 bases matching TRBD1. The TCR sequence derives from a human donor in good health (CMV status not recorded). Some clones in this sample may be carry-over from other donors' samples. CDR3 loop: CSPRDRGLYEQYF. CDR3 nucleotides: TGCAGTCCAAGGGACAGGGGGCTCTACGAGCAGTACTTC.